The present TCR beta chain was sequenced within a study of blood T cell repertoires in COVID-19. Study details: COVID-19 samples, acute and convalescent, were from the United States, Italy and Spain.

Measured with immunoSEQ multiplex PCR; TCRdb has only the in-frame clones, and not every one. Of some 72,000 clones in the sample, roughly 80% were seen once. The Seattle patients joined while their infection was active and were tracked longitudinally afterward. Germline V CDR1 and CDR2: LNHDA, SQIVND (reference sequence). Trimming removed 6 bases from V and 2 bases from J; junction bases left unmatched: 4. The length of the CDR3 is 14 residues. The receptor comes from a man in his fifties with COVID-19, enrolled during active disease. The chain recombines TRBV19 with TRBJ2-1; 7 bases map to TRBD2. The sample taken for sequencing was peripheral blood. DNA for the CDR3: TGTGCCAGTAGGACAGCGGGACCCTACAATGAGCAGTTCTTC. This gives the protein CASRTAGPYNEQFF.